The entry below gives a single T cell receptor (beta chain) sequence along with its context. Germline V gives CDR1 ENHRY, CDR2 SYGVKD. The CDR3 runs to 13 residues. Trimming took 2 bases from V and 9 from J; bases not matched to a gene: 6. This sample is drawn from a study of CD8+CD57+ T cells in acquired aplastic anemia. Study information: Across the sorted CD4+ and CD8+ cells, DNA amounts averaged approximately 3.1 ug.

Researchers used genomic DNA as the template to profile TCR beta VDJ and CDR3. TCRdb re-called the reads with MiXCR, one entry per CDR3 protein. The sample lists about 130,000 distinct CDR3 sequences, roughly 50% occurring once. The sample was sorted CD4+, CD8+, or CD8+CD57+ T cells (not recorded which) from PBMCs. The clonotype was recovered from a human donor in good health, serving as a control. The chain is built from TRBV10-3 and TRBJ2-7; 8 nucleotides align to TRBD1. Here the CDR3 DNA reads TGTGCCATCAGTGAGGACAGGGGAAATGGGCAGTACTTC. Protein product: CAISEDRGNGQYF.